This TCR beta chain was obtained from a study of blood T cell repertoires in COVID-19. Study context: Samples came from the United States, Italy and Spain, spanning acute and convalescent COVID-19.

Source study methods: From reference gene primer amplification, estimates of nucleated cell counts were derived. TCRdb's copy holds only in-frame clones and misses some; the assay was immunoSEQ multiplex PCR. That table furnishes V, J and clone size, whereas the DNA furnished D and trimming. The table records around 140,000 clones, over 70% of them present only once. The V gene's germline CDR1 is PRHDT and CDR2 FYEKMQ (reference sequence). CDR3 size: 14 residues. Trimming cost V 8 bases and J 2 bases; bases outside gene matches: 9. This clone has only a few counts. V and J are TRBV13 and TRBJ2-7; TRBD1 matches 7 bases. The TCR sequence derives from a man in his 70s who had recovered from COVID-19. The source material was peripheral blood. This chain's CDR3 is CASRVSGGAYEQYF. For the CDR3, the DNA is TGTGCCAGCCGGGTGTCAGGGGGTGCCTACGAGCAGTACTTC.